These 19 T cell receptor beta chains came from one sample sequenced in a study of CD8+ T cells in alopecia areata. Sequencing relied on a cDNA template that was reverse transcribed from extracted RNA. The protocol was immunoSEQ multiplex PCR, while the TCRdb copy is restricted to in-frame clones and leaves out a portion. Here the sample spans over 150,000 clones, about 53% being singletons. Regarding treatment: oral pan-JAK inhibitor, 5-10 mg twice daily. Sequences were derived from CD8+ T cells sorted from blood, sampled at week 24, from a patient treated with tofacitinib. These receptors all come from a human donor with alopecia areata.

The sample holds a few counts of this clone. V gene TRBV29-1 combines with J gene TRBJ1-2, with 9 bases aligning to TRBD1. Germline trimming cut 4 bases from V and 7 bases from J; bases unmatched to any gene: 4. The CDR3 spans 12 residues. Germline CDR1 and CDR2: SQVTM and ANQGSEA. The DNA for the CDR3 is TGCAGCGTTGGGGGACAGGGTACTGGCTACACCTTC. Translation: CSVGGQGTGYTF.

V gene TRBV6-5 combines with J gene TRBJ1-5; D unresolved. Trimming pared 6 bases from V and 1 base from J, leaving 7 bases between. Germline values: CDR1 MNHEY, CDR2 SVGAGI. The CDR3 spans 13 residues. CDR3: CASSPFSNQPQHF. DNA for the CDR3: TGTGCCAGCAGCCCATTCAGCAATCAGCCCCAGCATTTT.

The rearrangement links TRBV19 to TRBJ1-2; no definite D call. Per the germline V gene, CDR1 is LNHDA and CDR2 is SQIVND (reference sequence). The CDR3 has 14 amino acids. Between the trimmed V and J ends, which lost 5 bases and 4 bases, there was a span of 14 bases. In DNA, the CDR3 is TGTGCCAGTAGTCAAGACCGGGCAGTCTATGGCTACACCTTC. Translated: CASSQDRAVYGYTF.

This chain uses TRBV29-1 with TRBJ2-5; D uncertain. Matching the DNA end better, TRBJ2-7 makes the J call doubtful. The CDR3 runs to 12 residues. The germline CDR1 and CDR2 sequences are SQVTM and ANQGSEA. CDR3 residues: CSVDTVSYEQYF. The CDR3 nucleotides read TGCAGCGTTGACACAGTATCCTACGAGCAGTACTTC.

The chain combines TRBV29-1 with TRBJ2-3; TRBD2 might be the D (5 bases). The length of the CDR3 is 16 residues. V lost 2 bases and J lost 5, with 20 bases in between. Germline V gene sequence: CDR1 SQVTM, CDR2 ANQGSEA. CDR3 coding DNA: TGCAGCGTTGAAAGCCCCACTCTAGCTTCGATAGATACGCAGTATTTT. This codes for CSVESPTLASIDTQYF.

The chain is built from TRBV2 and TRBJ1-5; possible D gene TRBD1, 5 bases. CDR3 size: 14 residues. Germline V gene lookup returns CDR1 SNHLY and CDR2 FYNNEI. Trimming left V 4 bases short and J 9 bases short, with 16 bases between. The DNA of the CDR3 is TGTGCCAGCAGTGCAGGAGGGGCCTTGGGGCCCCAGCATTTT. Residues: CASSAGGALGPQHF.

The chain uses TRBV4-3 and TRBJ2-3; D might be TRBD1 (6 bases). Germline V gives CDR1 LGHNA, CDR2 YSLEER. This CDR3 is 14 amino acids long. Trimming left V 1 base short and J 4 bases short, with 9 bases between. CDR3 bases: TGCGCCAGCAGCCAAGGGGACACTTCAGATACGCAGTATTTT. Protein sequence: CASSQGDTSDTQYF.

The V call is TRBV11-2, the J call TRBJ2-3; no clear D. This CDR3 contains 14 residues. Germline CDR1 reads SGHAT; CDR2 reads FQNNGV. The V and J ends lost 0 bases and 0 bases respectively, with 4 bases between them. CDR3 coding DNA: TGTGCCAGCAGCTTAGAAGTCAGCACAGATACGCAGTATTTT. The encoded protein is CASSLEVSTDTQYF.

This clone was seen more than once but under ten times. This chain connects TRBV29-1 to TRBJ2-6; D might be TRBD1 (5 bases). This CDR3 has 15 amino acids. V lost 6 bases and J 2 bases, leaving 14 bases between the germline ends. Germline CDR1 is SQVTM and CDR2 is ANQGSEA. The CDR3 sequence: CSVDTPAAGANVLTF. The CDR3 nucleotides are TGCAGCGTGGACACCCCTGCGGCTGGGGCCAACGTCCTGACTTTC.

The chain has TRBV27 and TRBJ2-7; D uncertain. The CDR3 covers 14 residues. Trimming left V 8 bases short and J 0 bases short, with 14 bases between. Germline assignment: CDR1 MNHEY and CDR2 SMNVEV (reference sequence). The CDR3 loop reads CASRDSPSSYEQYF. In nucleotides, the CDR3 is TGTGCCAGCCGAGACTCCCCGAGCTCCTACGAGCAGTACTTC.

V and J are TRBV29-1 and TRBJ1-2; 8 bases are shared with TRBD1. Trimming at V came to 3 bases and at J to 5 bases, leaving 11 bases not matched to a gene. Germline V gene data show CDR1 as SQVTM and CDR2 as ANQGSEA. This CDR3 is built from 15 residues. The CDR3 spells CSVDTGTGKSYGYTF. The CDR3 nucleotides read TGCAGCGTTGACACCGGGACAGGCAAATCATATGGCTACACCTTC.

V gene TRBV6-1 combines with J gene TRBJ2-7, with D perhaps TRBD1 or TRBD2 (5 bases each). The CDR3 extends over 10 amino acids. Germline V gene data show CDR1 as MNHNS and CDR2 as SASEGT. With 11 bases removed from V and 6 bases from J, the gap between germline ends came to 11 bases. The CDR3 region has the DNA TGTGCCTCATCCGGGGCCGAGCAGTACTTC. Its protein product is CASSGAEQYF.

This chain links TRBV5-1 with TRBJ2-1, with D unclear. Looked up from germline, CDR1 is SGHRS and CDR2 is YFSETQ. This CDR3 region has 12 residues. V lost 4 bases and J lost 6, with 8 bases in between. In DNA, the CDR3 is TGCGCCAGCAGCAGACAATTCAATGAGCAGTTCTTC. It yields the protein CASSRQFNEQFF. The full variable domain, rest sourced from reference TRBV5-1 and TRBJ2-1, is KAGVTQTPRYLIKTRGQQVTLSCSPISGHRSVSWYQQTPGQGLQFLFEYFSETQRNKGNFPGRFSGRQFSNSRSEMNVSTLELGDSALYLCASSRQFNEQFFGPGTRLTVL.

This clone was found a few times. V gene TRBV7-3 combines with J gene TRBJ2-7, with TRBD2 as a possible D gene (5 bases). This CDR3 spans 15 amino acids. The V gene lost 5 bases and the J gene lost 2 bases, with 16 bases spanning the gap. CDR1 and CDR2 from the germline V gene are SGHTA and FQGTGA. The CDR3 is CASSPGGQKPYEQYF. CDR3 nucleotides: TGTGCCAGCAGCCCTGGCGGGCAGAAACCCTACGAGCAGTACTTC.

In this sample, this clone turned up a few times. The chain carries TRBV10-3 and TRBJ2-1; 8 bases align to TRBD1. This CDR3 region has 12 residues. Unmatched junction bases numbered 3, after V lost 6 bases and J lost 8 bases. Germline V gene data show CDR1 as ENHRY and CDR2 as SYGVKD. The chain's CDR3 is CAISQGADEQFF. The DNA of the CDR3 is TGTGCCATCAGCCAGGGGGCGGATGAGCAGTTCTTC.

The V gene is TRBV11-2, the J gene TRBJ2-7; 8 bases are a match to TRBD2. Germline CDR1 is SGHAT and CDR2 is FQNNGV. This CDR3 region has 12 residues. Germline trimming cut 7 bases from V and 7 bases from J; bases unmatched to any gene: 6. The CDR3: CASNPGGAEQYF. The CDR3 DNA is TGTGCCAGCAACCCGGGGGGGGCTGAGCAGTACTTC.

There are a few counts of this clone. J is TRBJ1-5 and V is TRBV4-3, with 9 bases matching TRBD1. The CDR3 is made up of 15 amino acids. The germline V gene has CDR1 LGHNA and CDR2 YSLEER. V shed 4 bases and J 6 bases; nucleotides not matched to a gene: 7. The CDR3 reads CASSPDRGGSQPQHF. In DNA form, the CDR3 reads TGCGCCAGCAGCCCGGACAGGGGAGGTAGTCAGCCCCAGCATTTT.

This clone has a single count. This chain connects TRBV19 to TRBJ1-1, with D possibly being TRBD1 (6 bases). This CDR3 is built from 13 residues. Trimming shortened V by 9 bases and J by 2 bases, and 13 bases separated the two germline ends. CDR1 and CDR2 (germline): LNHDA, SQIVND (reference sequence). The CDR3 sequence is CASGPQGNTEAFF. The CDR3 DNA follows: TGTGCCAGCGGTCCACAGGGAAACACTGAAGCTTTCTTT.

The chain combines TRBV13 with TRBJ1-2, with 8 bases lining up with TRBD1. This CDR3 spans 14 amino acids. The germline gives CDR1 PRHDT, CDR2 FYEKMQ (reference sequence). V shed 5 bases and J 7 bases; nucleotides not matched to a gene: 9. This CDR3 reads CASSPRTGWIGYTF. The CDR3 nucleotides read TGTGCCAGCAGCCCTCGGACAGGGTGGATTGGCTACACCTTC.